This TCR beta chain is from a study of blood T cell repertoires in COVID-19. In the study overall: Sites in the United States, Italy and Spain provided acute and convalescent COVID-19 samples.

Germline V gene sequence: CDR1 MDHEN, CDR2 SYDVKM. Deletions cut 10 bases from V and 4 bases from J, with 16 bases between. The length of the CDR3 is 14 residues. Profiling relied on immunoSEQ multiplex PCR, and the TCRdb table lists in-frame clones only, not all of them. In the table there are fewer than 200,000 clones, about 79% of which are singletons. The chain recombines TRBV28 with TRBJ2-2, with D maybe TRBD2 (6 bases). The TCR was taken from a man aged 50-60 years who had recovered from COVID-19. The sequenced sample was PBMCs or T cells enriched from blood (not recorded which). The chain's CDR3 is CATVRGKSTGELFF. The CDR3 DNA reads TGTGCCACCGTTCGGGGGAAAAGCACCGGGGAGCTGTTTTTT.